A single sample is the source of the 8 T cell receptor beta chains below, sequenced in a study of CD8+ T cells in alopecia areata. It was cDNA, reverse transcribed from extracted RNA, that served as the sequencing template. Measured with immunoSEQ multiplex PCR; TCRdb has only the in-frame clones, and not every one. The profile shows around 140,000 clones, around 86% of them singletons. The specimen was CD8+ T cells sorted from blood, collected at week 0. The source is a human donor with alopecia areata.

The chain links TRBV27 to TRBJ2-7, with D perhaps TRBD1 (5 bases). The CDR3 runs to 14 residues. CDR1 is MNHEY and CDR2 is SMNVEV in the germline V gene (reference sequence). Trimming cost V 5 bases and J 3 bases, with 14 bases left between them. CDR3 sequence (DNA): TGTGCCAGCAGTCTATACACAGGATACTACGAGCAGTACTTC. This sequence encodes CASSLYTGYYEQYF.

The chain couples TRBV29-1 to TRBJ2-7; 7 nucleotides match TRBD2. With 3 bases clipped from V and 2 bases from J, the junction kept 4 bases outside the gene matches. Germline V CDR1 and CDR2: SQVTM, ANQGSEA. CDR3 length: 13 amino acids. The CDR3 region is CSVELADPYEQYF. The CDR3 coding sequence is TGCAGCGTTGAGCTAGCGGATCCCTACGAGCAGTACTTC.

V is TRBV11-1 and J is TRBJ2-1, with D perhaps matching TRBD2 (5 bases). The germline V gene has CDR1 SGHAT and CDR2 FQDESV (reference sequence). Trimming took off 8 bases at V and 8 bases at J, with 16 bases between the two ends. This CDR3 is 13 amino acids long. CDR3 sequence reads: CASEIEPGDEQFF. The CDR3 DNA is TGTGCCAGCGAGATAGAGCCCGGGGATGAGCAGTTCTTC.

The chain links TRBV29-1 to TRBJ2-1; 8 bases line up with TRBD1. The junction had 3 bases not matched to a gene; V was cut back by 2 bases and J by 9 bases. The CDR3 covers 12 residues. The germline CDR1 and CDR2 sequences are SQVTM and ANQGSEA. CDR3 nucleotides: TGCAGCGTTGAACGGCAGGGGGCTGAGCAGTTCTTC. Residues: CSVERQGAEQFF.

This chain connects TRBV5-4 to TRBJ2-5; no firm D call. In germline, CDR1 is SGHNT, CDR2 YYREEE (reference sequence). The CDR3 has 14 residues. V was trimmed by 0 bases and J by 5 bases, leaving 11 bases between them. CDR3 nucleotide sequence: TGTGCCAGCAGCTTGGAGGGTGGTGGGGAGACCCAGTACTTC. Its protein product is CASSLEGGGETQYF. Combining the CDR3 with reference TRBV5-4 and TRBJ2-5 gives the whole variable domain ETGVTQSPTHLIKTRGQQVTLRCSSQSGHNTVSWYQQALGQGPQFIFQYYREEENGRGNFPPRFSGLQFPNYSSELNVNALELDDSALYLCASSLEGGGETQYFGPGTRLLVL.

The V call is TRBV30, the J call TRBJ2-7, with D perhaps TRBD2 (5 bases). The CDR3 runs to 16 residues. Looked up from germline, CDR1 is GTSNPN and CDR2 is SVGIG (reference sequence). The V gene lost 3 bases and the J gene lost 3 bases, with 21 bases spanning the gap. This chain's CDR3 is CAWSGVGSSQIYEQYF. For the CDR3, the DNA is TGTGCCTGGAGCGGGGTGGGGAGTTCTCAAATCTACGAGCAGTACTTC. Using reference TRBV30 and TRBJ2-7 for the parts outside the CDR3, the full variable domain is SQTIHQWPATLVQPVGSPLSLECTVEGTSNPNLYWYRQAAGRGLQLLFYSVGIGQISSEVPQNLSASRPQDRQFILSSKKLLLSDSGFYLCAWSGVGSSQIYEQYFGPGTRLTVT.

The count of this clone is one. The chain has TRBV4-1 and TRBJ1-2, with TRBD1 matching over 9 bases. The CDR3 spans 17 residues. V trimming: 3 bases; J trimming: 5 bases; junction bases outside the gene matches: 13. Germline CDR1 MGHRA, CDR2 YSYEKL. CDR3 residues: CASSQRDRESSSYGYTF. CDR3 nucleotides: TGCGCCAGCAGCCAGAGGGACAGGGAGTCCTCAAGTTATGGCTACACCTTC.

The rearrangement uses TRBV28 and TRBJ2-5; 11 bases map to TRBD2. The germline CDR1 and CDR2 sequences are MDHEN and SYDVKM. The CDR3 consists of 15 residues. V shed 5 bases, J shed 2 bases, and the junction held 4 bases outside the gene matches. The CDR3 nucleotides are TGTGCCAGCAGTCCCGGGACTAGCGGACAAGAGACCCAGTACTTC. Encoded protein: CASSPGTSGQETQYF.